A single sample gave rise to the 25 T cell receptor beta chains below, sequenced in a study of regulatory T cells in long-lasting Graves disease. Researchers made TCR beta libraries by using iRepertoire HTBI primers and running Arm-PCR on CDR3 regions. MiXCR, applied by TCRdb to the multiplex PCR reads, yields one record per CDR3 protein. The repertoire holds roughly 440,000 distinct CDR3 sequences, 15% to 20% seen once, with 23% in the top ten. Stated time point: newly diagnosed GD, antithyroid drugs for less than 3 months. RNA extracted from PBMCs served as the sequencing template. These records were also assigned to another study, of T cells in Graves' hyperthyroidism and ophthalmopathy.

The specimen was peripheral blood mononuclear cells (PBMCs), collected at new diagnosis, from a patient treated with antithyroid drugs. Receptors were obtained from a woman younger than 30 with Graves disease.

This clonotype was recorded many times. The V and J genes are TRBV28 and TRBJ2-1; the D gene is possibly TRBD2 (5 bases). V was clipped by 3 bases and J by 0 bases, with 12 bases between them. From germline, CDR1 is MDHEN and CDR2 SYDVKM. The CDR3 totals 16 residues. CDR3 loop: CASSFLPGSSYNEQFF. The CDR3 DNA reads as TGTGCCAGCAGTTTCTTGCCGGGAAGCTCCTACAATGAGCAGTTCTTC. Filled out from reference TRBV28 and TRBJ2-1, the complete variable domain reads DVKVTQSSRYLVKRTGEKVFLECVQDMDHENMFWYRQDPGLGLRLIYFSYDVKMKEKGDIPEGYSVSREKKERFSLILESASTNQTSMYLCASSFLPGSSYNEQFFGPGTRLTVL.

This clonotype was observed many times. The chain has TRBV7-2 and TRBJ2-1; D is undetermined. Germline lookup yields CDR1 SGHTA and CDR2 FQGNSA. The CDR3 runs to 15 residues. The V end lost 0 bases, the J end lost 4 bases, and 10 bases lay between the germline ends. The CDR3 loop reads CASSLAAVRYNEQFF. The CDR3 DNA follows: TGTGCCAGCAGCTTAGCGGCAGTGAGATACAATGAGCAGTTCTTC.

This clonotype was observed many times. The gene calls are TRBV6-2 or TRBV6-3 and TRBJ1-2, with 11 bases matching TRBD1. The CDR3 runs 14 residues. V lost 0 bases, J lost 7 bases, and 1 base stayed unmatched. Germline CDR1 and CDR2: MNHEY and SVGEGT. CDR3 protein: CASSYSGQGGGYTF. CDR3 DNA: TGTGCCAGCAGTTACTCGGGACAGGGGGGTGGCTACACCTTC.

This clonotype has ten or more counts. The genes are TRBV20-1 and TRBJ2-1; 13 nucleotides match TRBD2. The V segment lost 0 bases and the J segment 9 bases; nucleotides outside the gene matches: 5. The CDR3 spans 15 residues. Per germline, CDR1 DFQATT and CDR2 SNEGSKA (reference sequence). CDR3 DNA sequence: TGCAGTGCTAGAGATCAACTAGCGGGAGGGGTTGAGCAGTTCTTC. Amino acid sequence: CSARDQLAGGVEQFF.

This clonotype was seen ten or more times. The chain employs TRBV20-1 and TRBJ2-5; possibly TRBD1 for D (6 bases). V was pared by 1 base and J by 7 bases, with 25 bases between. Germline values: CDR1 DFQATT, CDR2 SNEGSKA (reference sequence). This CDR3 contains 17 residues. The CDR3 region is CSARVPSPGVYGGTQYF. The CDR3 nucleotides read TGCAGTGCTAGAGTACCATCCCCAGGGGTCTATGGGGGGACCCAGTACTTC.

The chain links TRBV5-6 to TRBJ2-1; 9 nucleotides agree with TRBD2. V shed 0 bases, J shed 10 bases, and the junction held 17 bases outside the gene matches. Germline V lookup: CDR1 SGHDT, CDR2 YYEEEE. The CDR3 has 18 residues. CDR3 nucleotides: TGTGCCAGCAGCTTGGGTACTGAATATAGCGGGAGTAAGGAGGAGCAGTTCTTC. It translates to CASSLGTEYSGSKEEQFF.

This chain connects TRBV6-2 or TRBV6-3 to TRBJ2-2, with TRBD2 identical over 13 bases. The CDR3 runs 17 residues. The V and J ends lost 5 bases and 5 bases, in that order; junction bases with no gene match: 8. Germline V CDR1 and CDR2: MNHEY, SVGEGT. CDR3: CASSPPLAGGWTGELFF. The CDR3 nucleotides are TGTGCCAGCAGTCCTCCACTAGCGGGAGGGTGGACCGGGGAGCTGTTTTTT.

This clonotype was observed at least ten times. The chain couples TRBV27 to TRBJ2-7; unclear D gene. This CDR3 has 14 residues. The V gene lost 3 bases and the J gene lost 2 bases, with 11 bases spanning the gap. Germline-derived CDR1 and CDR2 are MNHEY and SMNVEV (reference sequence). CDR3 coding DNA: TGTGCCAGCAGTTTGGAACGGTTCGCCTACGAGCAGTACTTC. It translates to CASSLERFAYEQYF.

A few counts support this clonotype. The rearrangement joins TRBV28 to TRBJ2-7, with D perhaps matching TRBD1 or TRBD2 (5 bases each). Germline CDR1 reads MDHEN; CDR2 reads SYDVKM. Trimming left V 11 bases short and J 9 bases short, with 29 bases between. This CDR3 is built from 15 residues. CDR3 DNA sequence: TGTGCCGTCTCCAATCCCCGGGGCACTCTTTATGGGCAGTACTTC. Protein sequence: CAVSNPRGTLYGQYF.

This clonotype was seen many times. Compared with germline, one end of the junction differs, possibly owing to a read error. The chain combines TRBV7-3 with TRBJ2-7; weak D call: TRBD2 (5 bases). This CDR3 contains 12 residues. Germline V lookup: CDR1 SGHTA, CDR2 FQGTGA. CDR3 in amino acids: CASSPPEGRIVW. CDR3 nucleotides: TGTGCCAGCAGCCCACCAGAGGGCCGAATCGTCTGG.

In its sample, this clonotype was seen many times. The chain links TRBV27 to TRBJ2-3, with D tentatively TRBD1 or TRBD2 (5 bases each). Trimming removed 7 bases at V and 0 bases at J, with 14 bases between. This CDR3 spans 15 amino acids. CDR1 and CDR2 from the germline V gene are MNHEY and SMNVEV (reference sequence). CDR3: CASTIRDPSTDTQYF. In DNA, the CDR3 is TGTGCCAGCACCATCCGGGACCCGAGCACAGATACGCAGTATTTT.

There are many counts of this clonotype. The genes are TRBV29-1 and TRBJ2-1, with D hard to call. Germline V gives CDR1 SQVTM, CDR2 ANQGSEA. The CDR3 runs to 13 residues. V was trimmed by 1 base and J by 3 bases, leaving 7 bases between them. The CDR3 nucleotides read TGCAGCGTTGAAGGCACAATCTACAATGAGCAGTTCTTC. This codes for CSVEGTIYNEQFF.

This clonotype was seen ten or more times. The gene calls are TRBV7-3 and TRBJ2-2, with D maybe TRBD2 (6 bases). This CDR3 region has 14 residues. CDR1 is SGHTA and CDR2 is FQGTGA in the germline V gene. V was cut by 5 bases and J by 6 bases, with 13 bases left in between. CDR3 residues: CASSDVPGAGELFF. The CDR3 bases are TGTGCCAGCAGCGACGTACCGGGGGCCGGGGAGCTGTTTTTT.

This clonotype was picked up many times. The chain couples TRBV5-1 to TRBJ2-7, with D possibly matching TRBD2 (6 bases). Trimming stripped 4 bases from V and 5 bases from J, with 16 bases between. Germline values: CDR1 SGHRS, CDR2 YFSETQ. The CDR3 is 14 residues long. The CDR3 DNA reads TGCGCCAGCAGCCTACATACGGGAGTGGACGAGCAGTACTTC. Its translation: CASSLHTGVDEQYF.

This clonotype was observed many times. This chain links TRBV28 with TRBJ1-1; 10 bases align to TRBD1. Germline-derived CDR1 and CDR2 are MDHEN and SYDVKM. Trimming removed 6 bases from V and 0 bases from J; junction bases left unmatched: 4. The CDR3 loop spans 15 amino acids. CDR3 sequence reads: CASRAGQGVNTEAFF. The CDR3 coding sequence is TGTGCCAGCAGAGCTGGACAGGGGGTGAACACTGAAGCTTTCTTT.

This clonotype was recorded a few times. Here the CDR3 DNA reads TGCAGTGCTCCCGGACCCAGCGAGATGGCCCAGTACTTC. Translated: CSAPGPSEMAQYF. The chain recombines TRBV20-1 with TRBJ2-5; the D is unclear. Per the germline V gene, CDR1 is DFQATT and CDR2 is SNEGSKA (reference sequence). The CDR3 is 13 amino acids. Trimming pared 5 bases from V and 9 bases from J, leaving 19 bases between.

At least ten counts were recorded for this clonotype. V and J are TRBV6-2 or TRBV6-3 and TRBJ2-1; 16 nucleotides line up with TRBD2. This CDR3 spans 16 amino acids. From germline, CDR1 is MNHEY and CDR2 SVGEGT. Trimming at V came to 0 bases and at J to 9 bases, leaving 2 bases not matched to a gene. CDR3 protein: CASSYSGLAGGGEQFF. CDR3 nucleotides: TGTGCCAGCAGTTACTCGGGACTAGCGGGAGGGGGTGAGCAGTTCTTC.

To note about this clonotype: A much larger clone lies one base from this, so it may be a read error. CDR3 bases: TGTGCCAGCAGTTTAAGATCGGGACTAGCGGACCAAGAGACCCAGTACTTC. It is translated as CASSLRSGLADQETQYF. V and J are TRBV9 and TRBJ2-5; TRBD2 aligns across 11 bases. The CDR3 is 17 amino acids. The germline V gene encodes CDR1 SGDLS and CDR2 YYNGEE. V shed 5 bases, J shed 0 bases, and the junction held 9 bases outside the gene matches.

This clonotype was seen repeatedly, ten times or more. The chain joins TRBV27 to TRBJ2-7; the D gene is possibly TRBD1 (6 bases). V lost 4 bases, J lost 3 bases, and 13 bases lay in between. The CDR3 consists of 14 residues. Germline lookup yields CDR1 MNHEY and CDR2 SMNVEV (reference sequence). The CDR3 DNA reads as TGTGCCAGCAGTTCACAGGGTTTAAGCTACGAGCAGTACTTC. Amino acid sequence: CASSSQGLSYEQYF.

This sequence joins TRBV10-1 and TRBJ2-2, with D uncertain. The CDR3 has 15 amino acids. Trimming removed 0 bases at V and 2 bases at J, with 7 bases between. CDR1 WNHNN and CDR2 SYGVQD come from the germline V gene (reference sequence). CDR3 loop: CASSESNPNTGELFF. The DNA for the CDR3 is TGCGCCAGCAGTGAGTCGAACCCTAACACCGGGGAGCTGTTTTTT.

This clonotype was detected a few times. The V call is TRBV3-1, the J call TRBJ2-4, with D perhaps being TRBD1 or TRBD2 (7 bases each). CDR3 length equals 19 residues. The germline CDR1 and CDR2 sequences are LGHDT and YNNKEL (reference sequence). V lost 2 bases and J lost 3, with 23 bases in between. The DNA for the CDR3 is TGTGCCAGCAGCCAAACCGGGACAGCCGGACTAGAGGGCAAAAACATTCAGTACTTC. This codes for CASSQTGTAGLEGKNIQYF.

This clonotype was seen at least ten times. The chain combines TRBV27 with TRBJ2-7, with 12 nucleotides matching TRBD2. J lost 0 bases, V lost 3 bases, and 15 bases had no gene match. CDR1 and CDR2 (germline): MNHEY, SMNVEV (reference sequence). This CDR3 is built from 20 residues. CDR3 protein: CASSFRVRGLAGRSSYEQYF. CDR3 sequence (DNA): TGTGCCAGCAGTTTTCGGGTGAGGGGACTAGCGGGCAGGAGCTCCTACGAGCAGTACTTC.

This clonotype occurred many times. The chain couples TRBV3-1 to TRBJ2-3; 8 positions agree with TRBD2. CDR1 is LGHDT, CDR2 YNNKEL, per germline (reference sequence). V was clipped by 0 bases and J by 14 bases; unmatched bases: 16. The CDR3 is made up of 16 amino acids. This CDR3 is CASSQDGQREKGRRYF. The CDR3 nucleotides are TGTGCCAGCAGCCAAGACGGCCAGCGGGAGAAGGGTCGTCGGTATTTT.

There are many counts of this clonotype. V is TRBV7-2 and J is TRBJ2-2; D is uncertain. Per germline, CDR1 SGHTA and CDR2 FQGNSA. The V and J ends lost 0 bases and 3 bases respectively, with 5 bases between them. The CDR3 loop spans 14 amino acids. The CDR3 DNA reads TGTGCCAGCAGCTTAGCTCGGGACACCGGGGAGCTGTTTTTT. Its translation is CASSLARDTGELFF. Complete variable domain (other parts from reference TRBV7-2 and TRBJ2-2): GAGVSQSPSNKVTEKGKDVELRCDPISGHTALYWYRQSLGQGLEFLIYFQGNSAPDKSGLPSDRFSAERTGGSVSTLTIQRTQQEDSAVYLCASSLARDTGELFFGEGSRLTVL.

This clonotype appeared many times. The chain couples TRBV20-1 to TRBJ2-1; maybe TRBD2 (6 bases). V shed 1 base and J shed 0 bases, with 10 bases lying between them. CDR3 length equals 15 residues. Looked up from germline, CDR1 is DFQATT and CDR2 is SNEGSKA (reference sequence). The CDR3 is CSARAGSVSYNEQFF. CDR3 coding DNA: TGCAGTGCTAGAGCCGGGAGTGTCTCCTACAATGAGCAGTTCTTC.